Presented here are 30 T cell receptor beta chains from one specimen sequenced in a study of blood T cell repertoires in COVID-19. Profiling relied on immunoSEQ multiplex PCR, and the TCRdb table lists in-frame clones only, not all of them. The table shows about 130,000 clones, with around 70% occurring only once. Sequenced sample: peripheral blood. All receptors derive from a man in his 60s with acute or convalescent COVID-19.

V and J are TRBV4-2 and TRBJ1-4; no reliable D call. CDR1 and CDR2 from the germline V gene are LGHNA and YNFKEQ. This CDR3 is built from 16 residues. Trimming left V 1 base short and J 7 bases short, with 16 bases between. This CDR3 is CASSQVGLSSGEKLFF. The CDR3 nucleotides read TGTGCCAGCAGCCAAGTCGGCCTCTCCTCGGGTGAAAAACTGTTTTTT.

The genes are TRBV5-4 and TRBJ1-2; possibly TRBD1 for D (6 bases). Germline V gene sequence: CDR1 SGHNT, CDR2 YYREEE (reference sequence). V was clipped by 4 bases and J by 5 bases, with 12 bases between them. CDR3 length: 13 residues. DNA for the CDR3: TGTGCCAGCAGCACGCAGGGGAAATATGGCTACACCTTC. This gives the protein CASSTQGKYGYTF. The variable domain in full, with the rest retrieved from reference TRBV5-4 and TRBJ1-2, is ETGVTQSPTHLIKTRGQQVTLRCSSQSGHNTVSWYQQALGQGPQFIFQYYREEENGRGNFPPRFSGLQFPNYSSELNVNALELDDSALYLCASSTQGKYGYTFGSGTRLTVV.

The chain couples TRBV15 to TRBJ2-4, with D perhaps matching TRBD2 (6 bases). From germline, CDR1 is LNHNV and CDR2 YYDKDF (reference sequence). The V gene lost 0 bases and the J gene lost 9 bases, with 15 bases spanning the gap. This CDR3 comprises 15 residues. DNA of the CDR3: TGTGCCACCAGCAGAGATCTCCGGGGGAGTGGCATTCAGTACTTC. It specifies CATSRDLRGSGIQYF.

The chain recombines TRBV5-1 with TRBJ1-2; 10 nucleotides agree with TRBD1. The CDR3 consists of 16 residues. V shed 3 bases and J 0 bases; nucleotides not matched to a gene: 5. Looked up from germline, CDR1 is SGHRS and CDR2 is YFSETQ. DNA for the CDR3: TGCGCCAGCAGCTGGTCCGACAGGGGGCCTAACTATGGCTACACCTTC. The encoded protein is CASSWSDRGPNYGYTF.

V usage is TRBV28 and J usage is TRBJ1-2; tentatively, D is TRBD1 (6 bases). V lost 1 base and J 3 bases, leaving 15 bases between the germline ends. Germline V CDR1 and CDR2: MDHEN, SYDVKM. The CDR3 loop spans 16 amino acids. The CDR3 loop reads CASSLSFRGADYGYTF. The CDR3 DNA is TGTGCCAGCAGTTTATCGTTCAGGGGCGCAGACTATGGCTACACCTTC.

J is TRBJ1-4 and V is TRBV9; D not certain. Trimming removed 0 bases from V and 8 bases from J, with 5 bases in between. Germline V gene data show CDR1 as SGDLS and CDR2 as YYNGEE. CDR3 length: 12 residues. CDR3 amino acids: CASSVAGEKLFF. CDR3 coding DNA: TGTGCCAGCAGCGTAGCGGGAGAAAAACTGTTTTTT. The full variable domain, its missing parts supplied by reference TRBV9 and TRBJ1-4, is DSGVTQTPKHLITATGQRVTLRCSPRSGDLSVYWYQQSLDQGLQFLIQYYNGEERAKGNILERFSAQQFPDLHSELNLSSLELGDSALYFCASSVAGEKLFFGSGTQLSVL.

The V gene is TRBV7-3, the J gene TRBJ2-3; D may be TRBD1 (6 bases). The V end lost 0 bases, the J end lost 5 bases, and 12 bases lay between the germline ends. The CDR3 runs 15 residues. From germline, CDR1 is SGHTA and CDR2 FQGTGA. The chain's CDR3 is CASSLTLQGGDTQYF. The CDR3, as DNA: TGTGCCAGCAGCTTAACGCTACAGGGTGGAGATACGCAGTATTTT.

This clone was seen only once. This rearrangement joins TRBV5-6 to TRBJ1-2; 10 bases are a match to TRBD1. V was pared by 4 bases and J by 6 bases, with 3 bases of the junction left unmatched. This CDR3 contains 13 residues. Germline V gives CDR1 SGHDT, CDR2 YYEEEE. CDR3 in DNA: TGTGCCAGCAGCGACAGGGGGCATGATGGCTACACCTTC. Amino acids: CASSDRGHDGYTF. Full variable domain (outside the CDR3, taken from reference TRBV5-6 and TRBJ1-2): DAGVTQSPTHLIKTRGQQVTLRCSPKSGHDTVSWYQQALGQGPQFIFQYYEEEERQRGNFPDRFSGHQFPNYSSELNVNALLLGDSALYLCASSDRGHDGYTFGSGTRLTVV.

This sequence joins TRBV7-2 and TRBJ1-2; D perhaps matches TRBD1 (6 bases). From germline, CDR1 is SGHTA and CDR2 FQGNSA. V dropped 2 bases and J dropped 6 bases, with 16 bases sitting between them. This CDR3 spans 15 amino acids. CDR3 DNA sequence: TGTGCCAGCAGCTTAAGGTGGGCAGGGGAAAATGGCTACACCTTC. It translates to CASSLRWAGENGYTF.

This rearrangement joins TRBV3-1 (or the pseudogene TRBV3-2) to TRBJ2-7, with TRBD2 matching over 7 bases. Germline values: CDR1 LGHDT, CDR2 YNNKEL (reference sequence). The J segment lost 0 bases and the V segment lost 6 bases, leaving 5 bases of the junction unmatched. This CDR3 has 14 amino acids. CDR3 in amino acids: CASSLQRDSYEQYF. Written as DNA, the CDR3 is TGTGCCAGCAGTTTACAGCGGGACTCCTACGAGCAGTACTTC.

This clone was seen a single time. The chain combines TRBV6-5 with TRBJ1-2; the D is unclear. Trimming removed 5 bases at V and 8 bases at J, with 15 bases between. CDR3 length equals 13 residues. Germline CDR1 reads MNHEY; CDR2 reads SVGAGI. The CDR3 protein is CASSLNGVRGYTF. In nucleotides, the CDR3 is TGTGCCAGCAGTCTAAACGGGGTGCGGGGCTACACCTTC.

V usage is TRBV24-1 and J usage is TRBJ2-7; TRBD1 agrees at 8 bases. Looked up from germline, CDR1 is KGHDR and CDR2 is SFDVKD. This CDR3 has 13 residues. Trimming took 7 bases from V and 7 from J; bases not matched to a gene: 8. CDR3 protein: CATRLGQEGEQYF. The DNA of the CDR3 is TGTGCCACCAGGTTGGGACAGGAGGGGGAGCAGTACTTC.

CDR3 sequence reads: CATSEGQQETQYF. The CDR3 DNA reads TGTGCCACCAGTGAGGGACAGCAAGAGACCCAGTACTTC. This sequence joins TRBV24-1 and TRBJ2-5, with TRBD1 matching over 7 bases. Germline V gene lookup returns CDR1 KGHDR and CDR2 SFDVKD. Trimming cost V 4 bases and J 2 bases; bases outside gene matches: 0. The CDR3 consists of 13 residues.

This clone appeared a few times. The rearrangement joins TRBV9 to TRBJ2-3; TRBD2 aligns across 7 bases. The CDR3 is 14 residues long. Germline V lookup: CDR1 SGDLS, CDR2 YYNGEE. Trimming removed 4 bases from V and 5 bases from J; junction bases left unmatched: 7. The CDR3 loop reads CASSTPAGEDTQYF. CDR3 DNA sequence: TGTGCCAGCAGCACCCCGGCGGGGGAAGATACGCAGTATTTT. Supplemented by reference TRBV9 and TRBJ2-3, the full variable domain reads DSGVTQTPKHLITATGQRVTLRCSPRSGDLSVYWYQQSLDQGLQFLIQYYNGEERAKGNILERFSAQQFPDLHSELNLSSLELGDSALYFCASSTPAGEDTQYFGPGTRLTVL.

The chain couples TRBV18 to TRBJ1-2, with D possibly matching TRBD1 (5 bases). The germline V gene has CDR1 KGHSH and CDR2 LQKENI. Trimming left V 3 bases short and J 8 bases short, with 19 bases between. This CDR3 is built from 15 residues. The DNA of the CDR3 is TGTGCCAGCTCACCTCCTTCCTCCAGCACAGGCGGCTACACCTTC. It yields the protein CASSPPSSSTGGYTF. Full variable domain (rest looked up from reference TRBV18 and TRBJ1-2): NAGVMQNPRHLVRRRGQEARLRCSPMKGHSHVYWYRQLPEEGLKFMVYLQKENIIDESGMPKERFSAEFPKEGPSILRIQQVVRGDSAAYFCASSPPSSSTGGYTFGSGTRLTVV.

The chain uses TRBV2 and TRBJ1-1, with TRBD1 as a possible D gene (5 bases). V was trimmed by 3 bases and J by 7 bases, leaving 15 bases between them. The CDR3 loop spans 14 amino acids. Germline V gene data show CDR1 as SNHLY and CDR2 as FYNNEI. CDR3 sequence (DNA): TGTGCCAGCAGTGAGACAGCCTTGAGGATTGAAGCTTTCTTT. It specifies CASSETALRIEAFF. Together with reference TRBV2 and TRBJ1-1, the CDR3 gives the full variable domain: EPEVTQTPSHQVTQMGQEVILRCVPISNHLYFYWYRQILGQKVEFLVSFYNNEISEKSEIFDDQFSVERPDGSNFTLKIRSTKLEDSAMYFCASSETALRIEAFFGQGTRLTVV.

In its sample, this clone was seen a few times. The gene calls are TRBV3-1 (or the pseudogene TRBV3-2) and TRBJ1-4; D gene ambiguous. This CDR3 is built from 14 residues. Trimming shortened V by 1 base and J by 5 bases, and 8 bases separated the two germline ends. CDR1 is LGHDT, CDR2 YNNKEL, per germline (reference sequence). CDR3 nucleotides: TGTGCCAGCAGCCAAGGAGGAGTCAATGAAAAACTGTTTTTT. It translates to CASSQGGVNEKLFF.

The V gene is TRBV5-6, the J gene TRBJ1-6; D is uncertain. V lost 2 bases and J 0 bases, leaving 6 bases between the germline ends. The V gene's germline CDR1 is SGHDT and CDR2 YYEEEE. The length of the CDR3 is 15 residues. This CDR3 is CASSFGSSYNSPLHF. The CDR3 DNA sequence: TGTGCCAGCAGCTTCGGGAGCTCCTATAATTCACCCCTCCACTTT.

The chain has TRBV7-3 and TRBJ2-3; 9 bases fit TRBD2. V was pared by 5 bases and J by 7 bases, with 13 bases of the junction left unmatched. The V gene's germline CDR1 is SGHTA and CDR2 FQGTGA. The CDR3 runs 16 residues. The DNA for the CDR3 is TGTGCCAGCAGCCCCCAAGGGCGGGGGGGCCTGAATACGCAGTATTTT. This translates into CASSPQGRGGLNTQYF.

CDR3 bases: TGTGCCAGCAGCCAAGAGGGCTACGGGGACATTCAGTACTTC. Encoded protein: CASSQEGYGDIQYF. The V call is TRBV4-2, the J call TRBJ2-4; possibly TRBD2 for D (5 bases). The V gene lost 0 bases and the J gene lost 8 bases, with 11 bases spanning the gap. The CDR3 loop spans 14 amino acids. CDR1 is LGHNA and CDR2 is YNFKEQ in the germline V gene.

The CDR3 here is CASSLAGQDYGTGELFF. DNA for the CDR3: TGCGCCAGCAGCTTGGCGGGACAGGACTATGGCACCGGGGAGCTGTTTTTT. This sequence joins TRBV5-1 and TRBJ2-2, with TRBD1 matching over 8 bases. The CDR3 totals 17 residues. The germline CDR1 and CDR2 sequences are SGHRS and YFSETQ. With V trimmed by 0 bases and J by 4 bases, 8 bases remained unmatched.

This clone turned up a few times. V usage is TRBV6-1 and J usage is TRBJ2-7; TRBD1 is a possible D gene (5 bases). The CDR3 covers 13 residues. The germline V and J ends were trimmed by 2 bases and 6 bases, with 11 bases remaining between them. Germline CDR1 reads MNHNS; CDR2 reads SASEGT. CDR3 loop: CASSERGNGEQYF. The CDR3 DNA sequence: TGTGCCAGCAGTGAAAGGGGTAACGGCGAGCAGTACTTC.

To note about this clone: One end of the junction varies from germline; a read error may be responsible. The chain is built from TRBV7-8 and TRBJ2-7, with 12 positions matching TRBD1. CDR3 length equals 13 residues. Germline values: CDR1 SGHVS, CDR2 FQNEAQ. The CDR3 spells CASSQHRDRGLAF. As DNA, the CDR3 is TGTGCCAGCAGCCAACACCGGGACAGGGGGCTTGCCTTC. Using reference TRBV7-8 and TRBJ2-7 for the parts outside the CDR3, the full variable domain is GAGVSQSPRYKVAKRGQDVALRCDPISGHVSLFWYQQALGQGPEFLTYFQNEAQLDKSGLPSDRFFAERPEGSVSTLKIQRTQQEDSAVYLCASSQHRDRGLAFGPGTRLTVT.

V gene TRBV28 combines with J gene TRBJ2-4; TRBD2 aligns across 15 bases. V shed 7 bases and J 7 bases; nucleotides not matched to a gene: 17. This CDR3 spans 19 amino acids. The germline V gene has CDR1 MDHEN and CDR2 SYDVKM. CDR3 loop: CASKGSFHFGLAGGNIQYF. The CDR3 DNA reads as TGTGCCAGCAAGGGTAGTTTCCATTTCGGACTAGCGGGGGGGAACATTCAGTACTTC. Filled out from reference TRBV28 and TRBJ2-4, the complete variable domain reads DVKVTQSSRYLVKRTGEKVFLECVQDMDHENMFWYRQDPGLGLRLIYFSYDVKMKEKGDIPEGYSVSREKKERFSLILESASTNQTSMYLCASKGSFHFGLAGGNIQYFGAGTRLSVL.

Many counts were recorded for this clone. The chain employs TRBV19 and TRBJ1-2; D perhaps matches TRBD1 (6 bases). Trimming left V 6 bases short and J 4 bases short, with 12 bases between. Germline values: CDR1 LNHDA, CDR2 SQIVND (reference sequence). The CDR3 extends over 13 amino acids. The CDR3 loop reads CASRRTVGYGYTF. CDR3 coding DNA: TGTGCCAGTAGGAGGACAGTCGGCTATGGCTACACCTTC. The entire variable domain, with the rest obtained from reference TRBV19 and TRBJ1-2, is as follows: DGGITQSPKYLFRKEGQNVTLSCEQNLNHDAMYWYRQDPGQGLRLIYYSQIVNDFQKGDIAEGYSVSREKKESFPLTVTSAQKNPTAFYLCASRRTVGYGYTFGSGTRLTVV.

The chain recombines TRBV11-3 with TRBJ2-1; possibly TRBD2 for D (6 bases). Germline V gene data show CDR1 as SGHNT and CDR2 as YENEEA. V lost 4 bases, J lost 4 bases, and 11 bases lay in between. The CDR3 is 14 amino acids. The CDR3: CASSSGVGYNEQFF. The DNA of the CDR3 is TGTGCCAGCAGCTCGGGAGTAGGGTACAATGAGCAGTTCTTC.

This clone was seen only a few times. The chain recombines TRBV19 with TRBJ1-5, with 9 bases fitting TRBD1. The junction had 6 bases not matched to a gene; V was cut back by 7 bases and J by 5 bases. The CDR3 covers 14 residues. Germline-derived CDR1 and CDR2 are LNHDA and SQIVND (reference sequence). CDR3 sequence: CASTVGQGYQPQHF. The CDR3 DNA follows: TGTGCCAGTACTGTGGGACAGGGTTATCAGCCCCAGCATTTT. Full variable domain (outside the CDR3, taken from reference TRBV19 and TRBJ1-5): DGGITQSPKYLFRKEGQNVTLSCEQNLNHDAMYWYRQDPGQGLRLIYYSQIVNDFQKGDIAEGYSVSREKKESFPLTVTSAQKNPTAFYLCASTVGQGYQPQHFGDGTRLSIL.

The J gene is TRBJ1-2, the V gene TRBV12-3 or TRBV12-4; perhaps TRBD1 as D (5 bases). V dropped 3 bases and J dropped 7 bases, with 9 bases sitting between them. CDR3 size: 12 residues. CDR3 coding DNA: TGTGCCAGCAGTTTTAGGGGAAGTGGCTACACCTTC. Protein product: CASSFRGSGYTF.

V is TRBV7-2 and J is TRBJ1-2, with no clear D. Trimming stripped 5 bases from V and 4 bases from J, with 14 bases between. The CDR3 consists of 14 residues. Germline V gene sequence: CDR1 SGHTA, CDR2 FQGNSA. The CDR3 region is CASSTQRSGYGYTF. The CDR3 DNA is TGTGCCAGCAGCACCCAGCGAAGTGGCTATGGCTACACCTTC.

This clone was seen a single time. The chain carries TRBV5-1 and TRBJ2-5, with 7 bases matching TRBD1. The CDR3 spans 14 residues. Unmatched junction bases numbered 2, after V lost 2 bases and J lost 1 base. Germline CDR1 is SGHRS and CDR2 is YFSETQ. The DNA for the CDR3 is TGCGCCAGCAGCTTAACAGGGGCCCAAGAGACCCAGTACTTC. Protein sequence: CASSLTGAQETQYF.